The 10 T cell receptor beta chains below all came from one sample that was sequenced in a study of blood T cell repertoires in COVID-19. Clones were sequenced by immunoSEQ multiplex PCR, and TCRdb holds only the in-frame ones, with some missing. The sample comprises around 300,000 clones, about 87% of which are singletons, and 3% rests with the top ten. Sequenced material: PBMCs or T cells enriched from blood (not recorded which). The receptors shown here come from a woman in her fifties or sixties who had recovered from COVID-19.

The genes are TRBV28 and TRBJ2-7; D is perhaps TRBD1 (7 bases). The V end was cut by 3 bases, the J end by 4 bases, with 13 bases between. Germline V gene lookup returns CDR1 MDHEN and CDR2 SYDVKM. The CDR3 loop spans 14 amino acids. CDR3: CASSLWQGGYEQYF. The CDR3 DNA follows: TGTGCCAGCAGTTTGTGGCAGGGGGGATACGAGCAGTACTTC.

The gene calls are TRBV12-3 or TRBV12-4 and TRBJ1-1; D remains unclear. V was pared by 6 bases and J by 6 bases, with 11 bases between. This CDR3 has 12 amino acids. CDR3 bases: TGTGCCAGCAGAACGCGGATCGCTGAAGCTTTCTTT. Translating gives CASRTRIAEAFF.

The rearrangement joins TRBV14 to TRBJ1-2, with 8 bases identical to TRBD1. CDR3 length: 16 amino acids. Germline-derived CDR1 and CDR2 are SGHDN and FVKESK. V trimming: 3 bases; J trimming: 6 bases; junction bases outside the gene matches: 12. The CDR3 DNA reads TGTGCCAGCAGCCATCGTCCAGCGGACAGGGTCGATGGCTACACCTTC. Protein product: CASSHRPADRVDGYTF.

The chain joins TRBV7-9 to TRBJ1-1; the match to TRBD1 covers 7 bases. J gave up 2 bases and V 5 bases, and 11 bases lay outside the gene matches. Germline V lookup: CDR1 SEHNR, CDR2 FQNEAQ (reference sequence). CDR3 length equals 16 residues. The CDR3 bases are TGTGCCAGCAGCCCCTTAGACAGGGCCATTAACACTGAAGCTTTCTTT. Translation: CASSPLDRAINTEAFF.

The chain joins TRBV12-3 or TRBV12-4 to TRBJ2-1; 10 bases fit TRBD2. V gave up 6 bases and J gave up 12 bases; unmatched junction bases: 8. The CDR3 contains 13 residues. The CDR3: CASRVEVAGGQFF. The CDR3 DNA reads TGTGCCAGCAGGGTCGAGGTAGCGGGAGGGCAGTTCTTC.

The V and J genes are TRBV28 and TRBJ2-5; 15 positions match TRBD2. This CDR3 comprises 16 residues. From germline, CDR1 is MDHEN and CDR2 SYDVKM. V dropped 6 bases and J dropped 4; count of bases not matched to a gene: 6. The DNA of the CDR3 is TGTGCCAGCAGGGGACCGGGACTAGCGGGGGGAGAGACCCAGTACTTC. As protein: CASRGPGLAGGETQYF.

The gene calls are TRBV18 and TRBJ1-3; D gene ambiguous. V gave up 2 bases and J gave up 8 bases, with 10 bases separating them. The germline V gene has CDR1 KGHSH and CDR2 LQKENI. The CDR3 length is 13 residues. The CDR3 spells CASSPNYGDTIYF. The CDR3, as DNA: TGTGCCAGCTCACCAAACTATGGCGACACCATATATTTT.

The V call is TRBV11-3, the J call TRBJ2-7; the D gene is possibly TRBD2 (6 bases). The germline V and J ends were trimmed by 5 bases and 3 bases, with 11 bases remaining between them. The V gene's germline CDR1 is SGHNT and CDR2 YENEEA. The CDR3 contains 13 residues. CDR3 protein: CASSAGPDYEQYF. In DNA form, the CDR3 reads TGTGCCAGCAGCGCGGGACCCGACTACGAGCAGTACTTC.

The chain couples TRBV30 to TRBJ2-2, with D perhaps matching TRBD1 (6 bases). Trimming took off 4 bases at V and 6 bases at J, with 12 bases between the two ends. This CDR3 contains 13 residues. The germline CDR1 and CDR2 sequences are GTSNPN and SVGIG (reference sequence). CDR3 residues: CAWNLQGPGELFF. The CDR3 coding sequence is TGTGCCTGGAATTTACAGGGTCCCGGGGAGCTGTTTTTT. The full variable domain, its missing parts supplied by reference TRBV30 and TRBJ2-2, is SQTIHQWPATLVQPVGSPLSLECTVEGTSNPNLYWYRQAAGRGLQLLFYSVGIGQISSEVPQNLSASRPQDRQFILSSKKLLLSDSGFYLCAWNLQGPGELFFGEGSRLTVL.

The chain employs TRBV19 and TRBJ2-1; 13 nucleotides agree with TRBD2. CDR3 size: 15 residues. The trim removed 6 bases at V and 7 bases at J, leaving 6 bases unmatched. Germline V lookup: CDR1 LNHDA, CDR2 SQIVND (reference sequence). The chain's CDR3 is CASSMTSGRRNEQFF. CDR3 coding DNA: TGTGCCAGTAGCATGACTAGCGGGAGGAGGAATGAGCAGTTCTTC.